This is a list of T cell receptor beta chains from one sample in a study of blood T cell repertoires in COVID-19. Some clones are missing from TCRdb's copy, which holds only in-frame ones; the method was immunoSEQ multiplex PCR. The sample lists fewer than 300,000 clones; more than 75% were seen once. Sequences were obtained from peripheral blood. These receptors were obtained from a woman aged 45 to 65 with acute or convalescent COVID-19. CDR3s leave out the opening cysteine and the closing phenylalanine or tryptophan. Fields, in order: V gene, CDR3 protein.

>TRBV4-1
ASSQEGWGQLTTEAF
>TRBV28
ASSWTSGRVGDEQF
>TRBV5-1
ASSLGQLQETQY
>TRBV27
ASVSGGRTEAF
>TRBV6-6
ASSYAASSVKETQY
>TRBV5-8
ASSLSGLSYNEQF
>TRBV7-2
ASSIRGLDTEAF
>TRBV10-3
AISVTGGFGGELF
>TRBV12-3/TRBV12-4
ASSFVGQAPH
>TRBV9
ASSAGLAVTSYNEQF
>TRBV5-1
ASSFGQGANEKLF
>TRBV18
ASSDQTGGLTNYGYT
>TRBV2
ASSGETGSEQY
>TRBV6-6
ASSYGRGGTHEQY
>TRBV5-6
ASSWGHDEQY
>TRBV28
ASTAPLKGVKETQY
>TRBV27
ASSLGSSREVGYNEQF
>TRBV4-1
ASSQLAGGTDTQY
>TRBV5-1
ASSFAGTNEKLF
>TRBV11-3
ASSLSTGHTGELF
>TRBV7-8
ASSPMDITYEQY
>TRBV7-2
ASSAGGGGPYEQY
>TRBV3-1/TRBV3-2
ASSQGVGGRRRNEQF
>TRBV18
ASSPQGQGNTGELF
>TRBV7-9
ASSSEDSPLH
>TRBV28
ASSLLGQGINLSYNEQF
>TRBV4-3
ASSPWAGDSEETQY
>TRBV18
ASSHFGQGNEQF
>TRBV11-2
ASSLVGTSVDNEQF
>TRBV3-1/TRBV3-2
ASSPLAGYNEQF
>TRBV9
ASSVAPGNTGELF
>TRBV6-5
ASSYSRRAWEAF
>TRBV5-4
ASSLDRGFGYGYT
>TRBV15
ATSRDKKGQGEETQY
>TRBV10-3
ATSSRANTEAF
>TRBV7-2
ASSLGLAGVTEQY
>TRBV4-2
ASSQDRGSLYEQY
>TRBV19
ASSRTTGTGPEKLF
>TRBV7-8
ASSLGTGTGNNQPQH
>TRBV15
ATSRDQMAVNTEAF
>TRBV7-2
ASSLNTGNTIY
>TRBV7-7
ASSFGPSSEAF
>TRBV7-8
ASAARRHPDTQY
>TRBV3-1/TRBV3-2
ASSQARTVGGEQF
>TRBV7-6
ASSLMGGNTEAF
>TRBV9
ASSVTQAGSTIY
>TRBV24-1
ATSDTGQGSTDTQY
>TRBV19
ASSLLGGEDTDTQY
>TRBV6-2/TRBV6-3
ASTPLTRTGQTQPQH
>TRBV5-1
ASSLGVYEQY
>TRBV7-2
ASSLGLAGGNEQY
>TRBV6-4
ASSEAQGGKLF
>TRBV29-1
SVAGTDNQPQH
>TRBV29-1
SVVSVSRTEAF
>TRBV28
ASSPEFRTSGGNEQF